Listed below are T cell receptor beta chains from one sample, sequenced in a study of T cells in localized non-small cell lung cancer. The data were produced by immunoSEQ multiplex PCR, yet TCRdb's version contains in-frame clones alone and is incomplete. Here the sample spans about 72,000 clones, 84% being singletons. The material was peripheral blood, obtained before any cancer treatment. The receptors come from a female donor over 55 with stage I lung adenocarcinoma. CDR3s include the opening cysteine and the closing phenylalanine or tryptophan. D genes are given only for firm matches. Only some rows state a clone size, as once, few, many or a class for expanded clones.

clone_size	d_call	v_call	j_call	cdr3_nt	cdr3_aa
-	-	TRBV5-8	TRBJ1-2	TGTGCCAGCCGCGCCCCGCCCGAGGGCTACACCTTC	CASRAPPEGYTF
-	TRBD2	TRBV6-6	TRBJ2-2	TGTGCCAGCACCAACCCTCTAGCGGCGAACACCGGGGAGCTGTTTTTT	CASTNPLAANTGELFF
-	TRBD1	TRBV6-5	TRBJ2-5	TGTGCCAGCAGAGACAGGGGGTTGGGGACCCAGTACTTC	CASRDRGLGTQYF
-	TRBD2	TRBV5-4	TRBJ2-7	TGTGCCAGCAGCTCCGCCGGGACTAGCGGGATCGAGCAGTACTTC	CASSSAGTSGIEQYF
-	-	TRBV2	TRBJ2-1	TGTGCCAGCGGCCGAAGGACAGACGGTGAGCAGTTCTTC	CASGRRTDGEQFF
-	-	TRBV19	TRBJ2-4	TGTGCCAGTAAGGCCGATGTAAACATTCAGTACTTC	CASKADVNIQYF
-	TRBD1	TRBV10-1	TRBJ1-1	TGCGCCAGCAGTGACCGGGACAGGGGAGAAGCTTTCTTT	CASSDRDRGEAFF
-	TRBD1	TRBV6-4	TRBJ1-1	TGTGCCAGCAGGAGGGGACAGGAGAACACTGAAGCTTTCTTT	CASRRGQENTEAFF
-	-	TRBV28	TRBJ1-5	TGTGCCAGCAGAGCCGGGGGGGGAGGCAATCAGCCCCAGCATTTT	CASRAGGGGNQPQHF
once	TRBD1	TRBV7-9	TRBJ1-2	TGTGCCAGCAGCTCCACAGGGGGCTCGCATAGCTACACCTTC	CASSSTGGSHSYTF
-	-	TRBV6-5	TRBJ1-1	TGTGCCAGCAGTTACTCGACGGGAGGGGCTGAAGCTTTCTTT	CASSYSTGGAEAFF
-	-	TRBV4-2	TRBJ1-6	TGTGCCAGCAGCTACTCGGCCGGGGTCCCATCTTCACCCCTCCACTTT	CASSYSAGVPSSPLHF
-	TRBD1	TRBV5-4	TRBJ2-7	TGTGCCAGCAGCTTGGCCGGGGGGACAGGGCCCTCCTACGAGCAGTACTTC	CASSLAGGTGPSYEQYF
few	-	TRBV7-9	TRBJ1-3	TGTGCCAGCAGCCTCGACAGCCTTAACCTTGGAAACACCATATATTTT	CASSLDSLNLGNTIYF
-	-	TRBV15	TRBJ1-5	TGTGCCACCAGCAGAGGTGGGGTATCGAGCAATCAGCCCCAGCATTTT	CATSRGGVSSNQPQHF
-	TRBD2	TRBV19	TRBJ2-5	TGTGCCAGTAGTTCCCGGGGGGAAGTCCAGTACTTC	CASSSRGEVQYF
once	-	TRBV25-1	TRBJ1-1	TGTGCCAGCAGTGGGAGGTCGGGGGGTTTAAGGACTGAAGCTTTCTTT	CASSGRSGGLRTEAFF
-	-	TRBV7-2	TRBJ1-2	TGTGCCAGCAGCAGGACCCCGCGGGGCTATGGCTACACCTTC	CASSRTPRGYGYTF
once	TRBD2	TRBV7-3	TRBJ2-1	TGTGCCAGCAGCATGTCTAGCGGGAGTTCGAGGAATGAGCAGTTCTTC	CASSMSSGSSRNEQFF
few	-	TRBV15	TRBJ1-1	TGTGCCACCAGCAGAGCAGGACAGAACACTGAAGCTTTCTTT	CATSRAGQNTEAFF
-	-	TRBV11-3	TRBJ2-7	TGTGCCAGCAGCTTAGTGGGGGAGAACGAGCAGTACTTC	CASSLVGENEQYF
-	TRBD1	TRBV12-5	TRBJ1-1	TGTGCTAGTGGTTTGGACAGGGGTTGGACTGAAGCTTTCTTT	CASGLDRGWTEAFF
-	TRBD2	TRBV5-4	TRBJ2-4	TGTGCCAGCAGCTTGGACGGGACTAGTCAAAACATTCAGTACTTC	CASSLDGTSQNIQYF
-	TRBD1	TRBV5-1	TRBJ1-1	TGCGCCAGCAGCCCGACAGGGGTCGACGGTGAAGCTTTCTTT	CASSPTGVDGEAFF
-	TRBD1	TRBV5-1	TRBJ2-1	TGCGCCAGCAGCTTGGCAGGGGGCACTGAGCAGTTCTTC	CASSLAGGTEQFF
-	TRBD2	TRBV7-6	TRBJ2-1	TGTGCCAGCAGCTTAGTACTAGCGGGAGGAGGGAATGAGCAGTTCTTC	CASSLVLAGGGNEQFF
-	-	TRBV10-3	TRBJ2-7	TGTGCCATCAGTGAGCCTAGGGTAGGGGTCTACGAGCAGTACTTC	CAISEPRVGVYEQYF
-	TRBD2	TRBV7-2	TRBJ2-1	TGTGCCAGCAGCTTCGGGACTAGAAGAACCTACAATGAGCAGTTCTTC	CASSFGTRRTYNEQFF
-	TRBD1	TRBV6-6	TRBJ1-5	TGTGCCAGCAGTTACGATGGACAGGGTAGTCAGCCCCAGCATTTT	CASSYDGQGSQPQHF
-	TRBD2	TRBV7-3	TRBJ2-2	TGTGCCAGCAGCTTAACGTTGGGGCGCGCGGGAGGGCCAGCCGGGGAGCTGTTTTTT	CASSLTLGRAGGPAGELFF
-	-	TRBV5-1	TRBJ2-3	TGCGCCAGCAGCAAGGTTGCCGATACGCAGTATTTT	CASSKVADTQYF
once	TRBD1	TRBV10-2	TRBJ1-2	TGCGCCAGCAGTGACGGGGACAGCATTTATGGCTACACCTTC	CASSDGDSIYGYTF
-	-	TRBV5-6	TRBJ1-4	TGTGCCAGCAGCAGGACAACTAATGAAAAACTGTTTTTT	CASSRTTNEKLFF
-	-	TRBV6-5	TRBJ2-7	TGTGCCACCCGCGGGACATCCTTCTCCTACGAGCAGTACTTC	CATRGTSFSYEQYF
-	-	TRBV30	TRBJ2-3	TGTGCCTGGAGTAGTTTGGCGGATACGCAGTATTTT	CAWSSLADTQYF
-	-	TRBV6-6	TRBJ2-4	TGTGCCAGCCGGGGAGAGGACAAAAACATTCAGTACTTC	CASRGEDKNIQYF
once	-	TRBV5-1	TRBJ1-6	TGCGCCAGCAGCTTGGAGGGGAACAATTCACCCCTCCACTTT	CASSLEGNNSPLHF
-	-	TRBV9	TRBJ1-2	TGTGCCAGCAGCGGGACAACCGACTATGGCTACACCTTC	CASSGTTDYGYTF
-	-	TRBV30	TRBJ2-1	TGTGCCTGGAGTGTTTCCTACAATGAGCAGTTCTTC	CAWSVSYNEQFF
-	TRBD1	TRBV29-1	TRBJ2-5	TGCAGCGTTAGGAAAACAGGGGGCGCGGAGACCCAGTACTTC	CSVRKTGGAETQYF
-	-	TRBV30	TRBJ1-4	TGTGCCTGGAGTGTAGGGGATACTAATGAAAAACTGTTTTTT	CAWSVGDTNEKLFF
few	-	TRBV10-2	TRBJ1-6	TGCGCCAGCAGTGAGAGGGTGAGTTCACCCCTCCACTTT	CASSERVSSPLHF
-	TRBD2	TRBV7-3	TRBJ2-5	TGTGCCAGCAGCTTACTCCCTAGCGGGAGCGGAGACCAAGAGACCCAGTACTTC	CASSLLPSGSGDQETQYF
-	TRBD2	TRBV11-3	TRBJ2-7	TGTGCCAGCAGCTTAAGGCTAGCGGAGTCCTACGAGCAGTACTTC	CASSLRLAESYEQYF
-	-	TRBV11-2	TRBJ1-3	TGTGCCAGCAGCTTGAATGGAAACACCATATATTTT	CASSLNGNTIYF
-	TRBD2	TRBV14	TRBJ2-1	TGTGCCAGCAGCCGGACTAGCGGGAGTTTCGGTGAGCAGTTCTTC	CASSRTSGSFGEQFF
once	-	TRBV30	TRBJ2-7	TGTGCCTGGAGTGTCTCCAGCTCCTACGAGCAGTACTTC	CAWSVSSSYEQYF
-	-	TRBV5-6	TRBJ2-5	TGTGCCAGCAGCGCACTAGTGATGGGTCAAGAGACCCAGTACTTC	CASSALVMGQETQYF
-	-	TRBV9	TRBJ2-3	TGTGCCAGCAGCCCAAGTACAGGGTTCACAGATACGCAGTATTTT	CASSPSTGFTDTQYF
-	TRBD2	TRBV19	TRBJ2-7	TGTGCCAGTAGTACCCTAGCGGGAGTCAGGGGAGAGCAGTACTTC	CASSTLAGVRGEQYF
once	-	TRBV27	TRBJ1-5	TGTGCCAGCAGCAGGAGGACCTCAGGTGCGGGCAATCAGCCCCAGCATTTT	CASSRRTSGAGNQPQHF
once	-	TRBV5-6	TRBJ2-5	TGTGCCAGCAGCTTGGCAGGGTCCCAAGAGACCCAGTACTTC	CASSLAGSQETQYF
-	TRBD2	TRBV19	TRBJ2-1	TGTGCCAGTAGTCTCCCGGGACTAGCCTATGAGCAGTTCTTC	CASSLPGLAYEQFF
few	-	TRBV2	TRBJ2-7	TGTGCCAGCTCCCCCCTCTCCTACGAGCAGTACTTC	CASSPLSYEQYF